This T cell receptor beta chain originates from a study of cytotoxic CD8 clonotypes in ibrutinib-treated CLL (dated by TCRdb to the early 2020s). Concerning the study at large: The cohort included about 15 treatment-naive and around 10 relapsed/refractory patients; under 18 were IGHV unmutated. Responses were partial in roughly 25 patients and complete in 2; after median about 70 months follow-up, roughly 14 stayed in remission and 12 progressed. Samples at response were collected after a median of about 13 months of treatment, with a range of about 6 to 40 months. Samples averaged roughly 280,000 productive templates and roughly 86,000 productive rearrangements. Of the roughly 79 people in the trial, approximately 28 had longitudinal samples available. All remission and progressive disease samples were collected while patients were still receiving ibrutinib. Cryopreserved peripheral blood mononuclear cells were collected at three points: before therapy, at response, and at either sustained remission or disease progression. General conclusions and limits of the study: Public clonotypes were rare and either shrank or stayed stable during treatment, and the rise in clonality at ibrutinib response reflected expansion of private clonotypes. Baseline clonality was found to be higher than that of age-matched healthy donors and was strongly correlated with circulating CD8+ T-cell counts. At ibrutinib response clonality went up, during sustained remission it held steady, and at progression it dropped back toward baseline. Lymph node repertoires were not examined, and the timing of sampling was not matched between patients in sustained remission and those whose disease progressed.

About this clone: There is no known antigen for this receptor. One base away there is no much larger clone; base qualities are not given.

From a lookup of the germline V gene, CDR1 and CDR2 are SGDLS and YYNGEE. The CDR3 has 13 amino acids, counting the end cysteine and phenylalanine. The CDR3 DNA has 39 bases and is translated from base 1. At the junction V is shortened by 2 bases and J by 3 bases, with 8 bases in between. On a MiSeq, deep resolution sequencing aimed for a depth between 1 in 1 million and 1 in 200,000 T cells, with each clonotype covered around 9.2x on average. TCR beta libraries were generated with the immunoSEQ hsTCRB Kit. For the original study's pipeline: The data were analyzed with ImmunoSEQ Analyzer and ImmunoSEQ Data Assistant, and V, D and J gene assignments followed IMGT definitions. Clonality, with values ranging from 0 to 1, was calculated as one minus the normalized Shannon entropy of productive rearrangement frequencies. Public clonotype analysis was restricted to overrepresented clonotypes comprising at least 0.05% of each patient's repertoire. More than ten age-matched healthy donor repertoires from immuneACCESS were used as controls for clonality. Entries here come from immuneACCESS through TCRdb and include only in-frame sequences with V and J called. Some clones fail to appear in such tables; in the studies checked, an unresolved V gene covers under half of the shortfall, and the cause of the remainder is unknown. Clone size and V and J calls were adopted from that table, with D and trimming inferred from the DNA. Present in this sample are some 130,000 clones, roughly 88% of which were seen just once. The ten top clones hold approximately 2% of the sample.

This specimen's time point label, interpreted: approximately 2 years on ibrutinib. For TCR beta library preparation, around 2 micrograms of genomic DNA were isolated from cryopreserved PBMCs. Longitudinal blood samples from CLL patients on ibrutinib monotherapy were analyzed using high-throughput TCR beta sequencing. The patients took part in an open-label, single-center phase 2 trial of ibrutinib monotherapy. Recombination linked TRBV9 to TRBJ2-5, with no confidently assigned D gene. The sample here was PBMCs, taken after 24 months of ibrutinib treatment. The source of this sequence is a human donor with chronic lymphocytic leukemia. Here the CDR3 is given as CASSVHPEETQYF. The DNA reads as follows: TGTGCCAGCAGCGTCCACCCCGAAGAGACCCAGTACTTC.